Sequencing of this TCR beta chain was carried out in a study of cytomegalovirus exposure and HLA in healthy donors. General study results and limits: Other equally common chains were less clonally expanded than HLA-associated TCR beta chains, a later analysis showed.

As to this clone: What it recognizes is unknown.

Primers for the PCR totalled 60 Vbeta and 13 Jbeta. Only in-frame clones appear in the TCRdb table, and some are missing; sequencing was by immunoSEQ multiplex PCR. The sample shows some 130,000 clones, around three quarters of them seen only once. This TCR derives from a woman aged 45-65 years in good health and CMV-seronegative. The sample taken for sequencing was PBMCs.

The CDR3 sequence is CASSLGQGIGELFF. CDR3 DNA sequence: TGCGCCAGCAGCTTGGGCCAGGGTATCGGGGAGCTGTTTTTT. The chain combines TRBV5-1 with TRBJ2-2; the D gene is possibly TRBD1 (5 bases). V was trimmed by 0 bases and J by 7 bases, leaving 10 bases between them. This CDR3 spans 14 amino acids. Per the germline V gene, CDR1 is SGHRS and CDR2 is YFSETQ.